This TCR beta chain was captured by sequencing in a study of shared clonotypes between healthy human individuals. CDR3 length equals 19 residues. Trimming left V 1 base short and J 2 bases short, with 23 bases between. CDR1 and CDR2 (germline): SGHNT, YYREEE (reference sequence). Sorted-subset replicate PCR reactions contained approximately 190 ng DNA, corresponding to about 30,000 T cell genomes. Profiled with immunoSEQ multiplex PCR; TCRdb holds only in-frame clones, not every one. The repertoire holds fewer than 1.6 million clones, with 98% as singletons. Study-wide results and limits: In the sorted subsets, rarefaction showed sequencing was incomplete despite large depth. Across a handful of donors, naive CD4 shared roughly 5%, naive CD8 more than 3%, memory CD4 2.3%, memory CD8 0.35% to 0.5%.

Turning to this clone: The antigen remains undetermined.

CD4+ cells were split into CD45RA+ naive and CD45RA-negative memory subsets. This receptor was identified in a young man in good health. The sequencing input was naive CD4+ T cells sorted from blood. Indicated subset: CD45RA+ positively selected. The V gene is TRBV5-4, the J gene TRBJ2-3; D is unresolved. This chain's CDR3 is CASSLIWGGETVDTDTQYF. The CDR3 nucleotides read TGTGCCAGCAGCTTGATTTGGGGTGGAGAAACTGTAGACACAGATACGCAGTATTTT.